This T cell receptor (beta chain) appears in the sequencing data of a study of T cell clones after liver transplantation. Study summary: Samples came from ITN030ST, which attempted immunosuppression withdrawal within 2 years of liver transplantation. A pre-transplant mixed lymphocyte reaction with TCRbeta sequencing defined graft-donor-reactive clones followed in post-transplant blood. Regarding the study as a whole: Donor-reactive sequences fell more than third party-reactive ones, suggesting partial deletion.

About this clone itself: Its antigen is still unknown.

Here immunoSEQ multiplex PCR was the method, and the copy in TCRdb shows in-frame clones only, minus some. The sample includes about 120,000 clones, just over 90% of them seen just once. The V end was cut by 2 bases, the J end by 8 bases, with 21 bases between. The V gene's germline CDR1 is MNHNS and CDR2 SASEGT. The CDR3 totals 17 residues. This clonotype was sampled from a human patient who received a liver transplant. These T cells may partly come from the graft donor. The input for sequencing was CD4+ T cells from blood, taken 12 months after liver transplant. V gene TRBV6-1 combines with J gene TRBJ1-4; D call uncertain. The DNA for the CDR3 is TGTGCCAGCAGTGAATCACCCCTTCCTCGACGGTCCGAAAAACTGTTTTTT. Its protein product is CASSESPLPRRSEKLFF.